What follows describes a single TCR beta chain. Its antigen is unknown. This sample is part of a study of CD8+ T cells in alopecia areata. Study overall: Treated patients received oral tofacitinib, 5 to 10 mg twice daily. Tofacitinib lasted 6 to 18 months, then 6 months off drug.

Broader study findings: Affected lesional scalp, above all in alopecia totalis/universalis, was more clonal than normal scalp.

This CDR3 has 15 residues. Trimming pared 6 bases from V and 0 bases from J, leaving 12 bases between. CDR1 and CDR2 (germline): MNHNS, SASEGT. Individuals with alopecia areata gave both lesional scalp punch biopsies and peripheral blood for collection. After isolation, RNA underwent reverse transcription to generate cDNA as the sequencing template. Sequencing was performed with immunoSEQ multiplex PCR; in TCRdb, only in-frame clones are kept and a portion is missing. This table has about 150,000 clones, roughly 44% appearing once. This chain uses TRBV6-1 with TRBJ2-1, with a weak D call TRBD1 (6 bases). Sequencing was done on a sample of CD4+ T cells sorted from blood. The clonotype originates from a human donor with alopecia areata. This CDR3 is CASSRGPPSYNEQFF. The CDR3 coding sequence is TGTGCCAGCAGCAGGGGACCCCCCTCCTACAATGAGCAGTTCTTC.